Listed below are T cell receptor beta chains from one sample, sequenced in a study of blood T cell repertoires in COVID-19. TCRdb's copy holds only in-frame clones and misses some; the assay was immunoSEQ multiplex PCR. The data hold approximately 150,000 clones, with about 85% observed a single time. The sequenced material came from peripheral blood. These receptors all stem from a woman aged 45-60 years with COVID-19, enrolled during active disease. Both conserved end residues are part of each CDR3. A D gene is named only where the DNA matches it firmly. Clone size is stated in some rows and not others, as once, few, many or a class when expanded.

V gene: TRBV4-1
D gene: .
J gene: TRBJ1-5
clone size: .
CDR3 DNA: TGCGCCAGCAGCCAAGAAGGCAGGGGAGGCAATCAGCCCCAGCATTTT
CDR3 protein: CASSQEGRGGNQPQHF

V gene: TRBV6-2/TRBV6-3
D gene: TRBD1
J gene: TRBJ1-2
clone size: .
CDR3 DNA: TGTGCCAGCAGTTACTACTCAGGGGGACTTAACTATGGCTACACCTTC
CDR3 protein: CASSYYSGGLNYGYTF

V gene: TRBV14
D gene: TRBD1
J gene: TRBJ1-1
clone size: .
CDR3 DNA: TGTGCCAGCAGCCAAGAGGGTGTAGACAGGGCGACTACTGAAGCTTTCTTT
CDR3 protein: CASSQEGVDRATTEAFF

V gene: TRBV27
D gene: .
J gene: TRBJ1-5
clone size: .
CDR3 DNA: TGTGCCAGCAGTTCACAGAATAGCAATCAGCCCCAGCATTTT
CDR3 protein: CASSSQNSNQPQHF

V gene: TRBV6-4
D gene: .
J gene: TRBJ2-1
clone size: few
CDR3 DNA: TGTGCCAGCAGTGACATAAGAGGAAAGGCCTACAATGAGCAGTTCTTC
CDR3 protein: CASSDIRGKAYNEQFF

V gene: TRBV5-6
D gene: .
J gene: TRBJ2-5
clone size: .
CDR3 DNA: TGTGCCAGCAGCTTGGTGTTAGCGAGGGCCCAGTACTTC
CDR3 protein: CASSLVLARAQYF

V gene: TRBV7-3
D gene: .
J gene: TRBJ2-4
clone size: .
CDR3 DNA: TGTGCCAGCAGCTTATATGGGGGGGCCGACAAAAACATTCAGTACTTC
CDR3 protein: CASSLYGGADKNIQYF

V gene: TRBV10-2
D gene: TRBD1
J gene: TRBJ2-7
clone size: .
CDR3 DNA: TGCGCCAGCGTCTCTGACCCGACAGGGTGGGACGAGCAGTACTTC
CDR3 protein: CASVSDPTGWDEQYF

V gene: TRBV7-2
D gene: .
J gene: TRBJ2-3
clone size: .
CDR3 DNA: TGTGCCAGCAGCCCCGCGGTACGTTCTGTGACTAGCACAGATACGCAGTATTTT
CDR3 protein: CASSPAVRSVTSTDTQYF

V gene: TRBV19
D gene: .
J gene: TRBJ1-1
clone size: .
CDR3 DNA: TGTGCCAGTAGTATAGGAATGCTACTCGGGACTGAAGCTTTCTTT
CDR3 protein: CASSIGMLLGTEAFF

V gene: TRBV4-1
D gene: .
J gene: TRBJ1-4
clone size: .
CDR3 DNA: TGCGCCAGCAGCCAGCAGTCAACTAATGAAAAACTGTTTTTT
CDR3 protein: CASSQQSTNEKLFF

V gene: TRBV5-1
D gene: TRBD2
J gene: TRBJ2-2
clone size: .
CDR3 DNA: TGCGCCAGCAGCTTGGTAGCGGGGGGGTCCCACACCGGGGAGCTGTTTTTT
CDR3 protein: CASSLVAGGSHTGELFF

V gene: TRBV6-5
D gene: TRBD1
J gene: TRBJ2-1
clone size: .
CDR3 DNA: TGTGCCAGCAGGGGACAGGACAATGAGCAGTTCTTC
CDR3 protein: CASRGQDNEQFF

V gene: TRBV13
D gene: TRBD2
J gene: TRBJ2-1
clone size: .
CDR3 DNA: TGTGCCAGCAGCTTAGTAGCGGGGGGTTCTTACAATGAGCAGTTCTTC
CDR3 protein: CASSLVAGGSYNEQFF

V gene: TRBV2
D gene: .
J gene: TRBJ2-3
clone size: .
CDR3 DNA: TGTGCCAGCAGTGTGGGGAGAGATACGCAGTATTTT
CDR3 protein: CASSVGRDTQYF

V gene: TRBV5-1
D gene: TRBD2
J gene: TRBJ2-3
clone size: .
CDR3 DNA: TGCGCCAGCAGCTTCCAACTAGCGGGGGGACCAGATACGCAGTATTTT
CDR3 protein: CASSFQLAGGPDTQYF

V gene: TRBV9
D gene: .
J gene: TRBJ2-7
clone size: .
CDR3 DNA: TGTGCCAGCAGCGCAGGGTTCTCCTACGAGCAGTACTTC
CDR3 protein: CASSAGFSYEQYF

V gene: TRBV7-9
D gene: TRBD1
J gene: TRBJ1-1
clone size: .
CDR3 DNA: TGTGCCAGCAGCTTAGTTCGACAGGGGGAAGAAGCTTTCTTT
CDR3 protein: CASSLVRQGEEAFF

V gene: TRBV19
D gene: .
J gene: TRBJ1-1
clone size: .
CDR3 DNA: TGTGCCGCCACTGACGGGAGAATGAACACTGAAGCTTTCTTT
CDR3 protein: CAATDGRMNTEAFF

V gene: TRBV18
D gene: TRBD2
J gene: TRBJ2-2
clone size: few
CDR3 DNA: TGTGCCAGCTCACCCCCTAGCGGGGGGAACACCGGGGAGCTGTTTTTT
CDR3 protein: CASSPPSGGNTGELFF

V gene: TRBV5-4
D gene: .
J gene: TRBJ2-6
clone size: .
CDR3 DNA: TGTGCCAGCAGCTTCCCCCGCGGGGTGAATTTTGGTTCTGGGGCCAACGTCCTGACTTTC
CDR3 protein: CASSFPRGVNFGSGANVLTF

V gene: TRBV7-9
D gene: TRBD1
J gene: TRBJ1-5
clone size: few
CDR3 DNA: TGTGCCAGCAGCCAGGACAGGGGAAACAATCAGCCCCAGCATTTT
CDR3 protein: CASSQDRGNNQPQHF

V gene: TRBV27
D gene: .
J gene: TRBJ1-1
clone size: once
CDR3 DNA: TGTGCCAGCAGTTCCCCATACAGGGCTGGGGACACTGAAGTTTTCTTT
CDR3 protein: CASSSPYRAGDTEVFF

V gene: TRBV9
D gene: TRBD2
J gene: TRBJ2-1
clone size: .
CDR3 DNA: TGTGCCAGCAGCGCGGACGGACTAGCGGGGGGAGGACCCTACAATGAGCAGTTCTTC
CDR3 protein: CASSADGLAGGGPYNEQFF

V gene: TRBV3-1/TRBV3-2
D gene: .
J gene: TRBJ1-6
clone size: .
CDR3 DNA: TGTGCCAGCAGCCAAGATGGACAGAACCAAAATTCACCCCTCCACTTT
CDR3 protein: CASSQDGQNQNSPLHF

V gene: TRBV5-1
D gene: TRBD2
J gene: TRBJ2-7
clone size: few
CDR3 DNA: TGCGCCAGCAGCTTGGCACTAGCGGGGCCCCTCGAGCAGTACTTC
CDR3 protein: CASSLALAGPLEQYF

V gene: TRBV7-9
D gene: TRBD2
J gene: TRBJ2-5
clone size: .
CDR3 DNA: TGTGCCAGCAGCTTAGCTTTCGGACTAGCGGGGGAGAGCCAAGAGACCCAGTACTTC
CDR3 protein: CASSLAFGLAGESQETQYF

V gene: TRBV29-1
D gene: TRBD1
J gene: TRBJ1-2
clone size: .
CDR3 DNA: TGCAGCGTTGGAGTAGTAGGGACAGGGGGCAACTATGGCTACACCTTC
CDR3 protein: CSVGVVGTGGNYGYTF

V gene: TRBV2
D gene: .
J gene: TRBJ2-5
clone size: .
CDR3 DNA: TGTGCCAGCAGCCAGGGGATCCAAGAGACCCAGTACTTC
CDR3 protein: CASSQGIQETQYF

V gene: TRBV23-1
D gene: .
J gene: TRBJ2-3
clone size: .
CDR3 DNA: TGCGCCAGCAGTCAATCGGCTAGCGTCACACCATCATTCACAGATACGCAGTATTTT
CDR3 protein: CASSQSASVTPSFTDTQYF

V gene: TRBV11-2
D gene: .
J gene: TRBJ2-2
clone size: .
CDR3 DNA: TGTGCCAGCACCAAACAGGGAGCGAACACCGGGGAGCTGTTTTTT
CDR3 protein: CASTKQGANTGELFF

V gene: TRBV6-5
D gene: TRBD1
J gene: TRBJ1-2
clone size: .
CDR3 DNA: TGTGCCAGCAGTTCAGCCGGGACAGGGCGGGGCTACACCTTC
CDR3 protein: CASSSAGTGRGYTF

V gene: TRBV18
D gene: .
J gene: TRBJ2-3
clone size: few
CDR3 DNA: TGTGCCAGCTCACCAAAAGGCCCAGCAGGGAATACGCAGTATTTT
CDR3 protein: CASSPKGPAGNTQYF

V gene: TRBV7-9
D gene: TRBD1
J gene: TRBJ2-7
clone size: .
CDR3 DNA: TGTGCCAGCACCGCCCGGGACAGGCTCTACGAGCAGTACTTC
CDR3 protein: CASTARDRLYEQYF